The subject of this entry is one T cell receptor beta chain. Its antigen is as yet unknown. The data derive from a study of shared clonotypes between healthy human individuals. The V segment lost 4 bases and the J segment 0 bases; nucleotides outside the gene matches: 5. Per germline, CDR1 SGHDT and CDR2 YYEEEE. There are 16 residues in the CDR3. Deep-level assay runs were performed. The method was immunoSEQ multiplex PCR; TCRdb's version includes in-frame clones alone and lacks a portion of them. The data hold some 2 million clones, with 85% to 95% observed a single time. Findings and caveats of the study: Donor clonotype sharing was expected to depend on sequencing depth. The sharing of approximately 5.1% of naive CD4 clonotypes was seen across a handful of donors.

The chain couples TRBV5-6 to TRBJ2-7; 12 bases fit TRBD2. The specimen was naive CD4+ T cells sorted from blood. Subset meaning: CD45RA+ positively selected. This sequence was found in a young man in good health. The DNA for the CDR3 is TGTGCCAGCAGCCCCGGACTAGCGGGGACCTCCTACGAGCAGTACTTC. Translation: CASSPGLAGTSYEQYF.